Below, 26 T cell receptor beta chains from the same sample are listed, as sequenced in a study of metastatic and nonmetastatic thyroid tumors. Patients had received no treatment of any kind before thyroid surgery. TCRdb recomputed clones from the PCR reads via MiXCR. Of approximately 86,000 clones in the sample, 9.5% to 15% were seen once. Sequencing was carried out using tumor tissue. All receptors derive from a female donor with papillary thyroid cancer or a benign thyroid nodule (not recorded which). Some clones in this sample may be carry-over from other donors' samples.

The chain links TRBV6-2 or TRBV6-3 to TRBJ2-7; 8 nucleotides align to TRBD2. The trim removed 5 bases at V and 0 bases at J, leaving 21 bases unmatched. There are 20 residues in the CDR3. CDR1 is MNHEY and CDR2 is SVGEGT in the germline V gene. The CDR3 protein is CASSTGVVSGTSHGSYEQYF. DNA for the CDR3: TGTGCCAGCAGTACTGGCGTGGTTAGCGGGACCTCCCACGGCTCCTACGAGCAGTACTTC.

This clone was seen repeatedly, ten times or more. The gene calls are TRBV5-6 and TRBJ1-1; D is perhaps TRBD1 (5 bases). Germline V CDR1 and CDR2: SGHDT, YYEEEE. This CDR3 contains 14 residues. V gave up 4 bases and J gave up 0 bases, with 10 bases separating them. CDR3 in DNA: TGTGCCAGCAGCATTCAGGGATTGAACACTGAAGCTTTCTTT. This encodes CASSIQGLNTEAFF.

Regarding this clone: This may stem from a read error, because a much larger clone lies one nucleotide away. Other DNA variants within this sample encode the same CDR3. V is TRBV9 and J is TRBJ1-4; D unresolved. The CDR3 runs 16 residues. Germline CDR1 and CDR2: SGDLS and YYNGEE. Trimming cost V 4 bases and J 6 bases, with 19 bases left between them. The CDR3 coding sequence is TGTGCCAGCAGCCCTGCATATGATGGGAATTATGAAAAACTGTTTTTT. It is translated as CASSPAYDGNYEKLFF.

This clone appeared many times. The chain has TRBV24-1 and TRBJ1-2; D ambiguous. CDR3 size: 14 residues. V lost 2 bases and J lost 8, with 14 bases in between. Germline V CDR1 and CDR2: KGHDR, SFDVKD. The CDR3 region is CATSDSNSASGYTF. CDR3 coding DNA: TGTGCCACCAGTGATTCTAACTCAGCCAGCGGCTACACCTTC.

About this clone: A clone one base away is much larger, so this may be a read error. Distinct nucleotide sequences in the sample also encode this CDR3. The rearrangement joins TRBV19 to TRBJ2-1; a weak D match, TRBD1 (5 bases). This CDR3 spans 14 amino acids. Per germline, CDR1 LNHDA and CDR2 SQIVND (reference sequence). V was clipped by 9 bases and J by 4 bases, with 16 bases between them. The DNA for the CDR3 is TGTGCCAGCTGTTCTGGGGCCAAGTACAATGAGCAGTTCTTC. This sequence encodes CASCSGAKYNEQFF.

On this clone: A much larger clone is a single base away; this may be a read error. Other DNA sequences within the sample encode an identical CDR3. This chain joins TRBV2 and TRBJ2-3; D gene unclear. The CDR3 is 13 amino acids. With 6 bases removed from V and 1 base from J, the gap between germline ends came to 8 bases. The germline CDR1 and CDR2 sequences are SNHLY and FYNNEI. As DNA, the CDR3 is TGTGCCAGCAGAGGTAGTGGCACAGATACGCAGTATTTT. It codes for CASRGSGTDTQYF.

This clone was detected only a few times. A read error may explain this, as a much larger clone is one base away. V gene TRBV7-2 combines with J gene TRBJ1-2; D gene uncertain. V gave up 5 bases and J gave up 4 bases, with 14 bases separating them. Germline values: CDR1 SGHTA, CDR2 FQGNSA. The CDR3 contains 14 residues. CDR3 in amino acids: CASSLVQGIYGYTF. In DNA form, the CDR3 reads TGTGCCAGCAGCCTCGTCCAAGGAATCTATGGCTACACCTTC.

This chain links TRBV20-1 with TRBJ2-1, with TRBD2 identical over 11 bases. The CDR3 contains 14 residues. The germline CDR1 and CDR2 sequences are DFQATT and SNEGSKA (reference sequence). V gave up 5 bases and J gave up 7 bases; unmatched junction bases: 7. The CDR3 DNA sequence: TGCAGTGCTTCGGGACTAGCGGCTACAAATGAGCAGTTCTTC. Translating it yields CSASGLAATNEQFF.

The sample holds many counts of this clone. The chain couples TRBV14 to TRBJ2-3; 7 bases map to TRBD1. The CDR3 runs 14 residues. V lost 3 bases to trimming and J lost 7 bases; unmatched junction nucleotides: 7. Germline V gene data show CDR1 as SGHDN and CDR2 as FVKESK. CDR3 region: CASSQDMGQNTQYF. The DNA of the CDR3 is TGTGCCAGCAGCCAGGACATGGGACAGAATACGCAGTATTTT.

About this clone itself: A junction end diverges from the germline sequence, so it may reflect a read error. The chain couples TRBV6-1 to TRBJ1-5; D unclear. Germline V gene sequence: CDR1 MNHNS, CDR2 SASEGT. CDR3 size: 11 residues. CDR3 sequence: CASSAQQPQHF. As DNA, the CDR3 is TGTGCCAGCAGTGCGCAACAGCCCCAACATTTT.

In this sample, this clone turned up many times. The gene calls are TRBV7-2 and TRBJ2-7; D call uncertain. The CDR3 has 12 amino acids. In germline, CDR1 is SGHTA, CDR2 FQGNSA. V shed 4 bases and J shed 0 bases, with 4 bases lying between them. In DNA, the CDR3 is TGTGCCAGCAGCTCCACCTCCTACGAGCAGTACTTC. As protein: CASSSTSYEQYF. Full variable domain (missing parts from reference TRBV7-2 and TRBJ2-7): GAGVSQSPSNKVTEKGKDVELRCDPISGHTALYWYRQSLGQGLEFLIYFQGNSAPDKSGLPSDRFSAERTGGSVSTLTIQRTQQEDSAVYLCASSSTSYEQYFGPGTRLTVT.

The table lists this clone with many counts. The chain is built from TRBV19 and TRBJ2-3, with D unclear. This CDR3 is 12 amino acids long. Germline values: CDR1 LNHDA, CDR2 SQIVND (reference sequence). V shed 7 bases and J shed 1 base, with 6 bases lying between them. Here the CDR3 reads CASKAGTDTQYF. The CDR3 bases are TGTGCCAGTAAGGCGGGCACAGATACGCAGTATTTT.

Sample share makes this clone medium-sized (0.01 to 0.1%). The CDR3 loop is CRRRGGGRYEQYF. Written as DNA, the CDR3 is TGTCGGCGAAGGGGCGGAGGGCGTTACGAGCAGTACTTC. This chain joins TRBV2 and TRBJ2-7, with a weak D call TRBD2 (6 bases). Germline V gives CDR1 SNHLY, CDR2 FYNNEI. The CDR3 is 13 amino acids.

The CDR3 region has the DNA TGTGCCAGCAGTTCGTTCGTACGACAGGGAAAAGGTGGCTACACCTTC. As protein: CASSSFVRQGKGGYTF. The rearrangement joins TRBV6-5 to TRBJ1-2; 7 positions match TRBD1. CDR3 length: 16 residues. V was pared by 4 bases and J by 7 bases, with 15 bases of the junction left unmatched. Germline V gene lookup returns CDR1 MNHEY and CDR2 SVGAGI.

V gene TRBV11-2 combines with J gene TRBJ1-2; D is undetermined. In germline, CDR1 is SGHAT, CDR2 FQNNGV. Trimming shortened V by 2 bases and J by 3 bases, and 16 bases separated the two germline ends. The length of the CDR3 is 16 residues. The CDR3 DNA reads as TGTGCCAGCAGCTTATCCACAGTGGGCCAATACTATGGCTACACCTTC. It is translated as CASSLSTVGQYYGYTF.

At least ten counts were recorded for this clone. The chain carries TRBV6-1 and TRBJ1-1; maybe TRBD1 (6 bases). The CDR3 has 13 residues. The V and J ends lost 6 bases and 8 bases respectively, with 16 bases between them. The germline gives CDR1 MNHNS, CDR2 SASEGT. The CDR3 nucleotides read TGTGCCAGCAGCGTCACTTTACAGGGAGAAGCTTTCTTT. Its translation: CASSVTLQGEAFF.

This clone was recorded many times. This chain links TRBV10-1 with TRBJ2-3; 9 bases match TRBD2. The CDR3 has 15 amino acids. Germline CDR1 is WNHNN and CDR2 is SYGVQD (reference sequence). Trimming took 5 bases from V and 5 from J; bases not matched to a gene: 8. CDR3 nucleotide sequence: TGCGCCAGCAGTTCCTTAGCGGGAGCGAAAGATACGCAGTATTTT. It yields the protein CASSSLAGAKDTQYF.

This clone came up many times. The chain has TRBV27 and TRBJ1-2; D remains ambiguous. This CDR3 comprises 10 residues. Germline CDR1 MNHEY, CDR2 SMNVEV (reference sequence). The V end was cut by 4 bases, the J end by 5 bases, with 2 bases between. The CDR3 is CASSYYGYTF. CDR3 in DNA: TGTGCCAGCAGTTATTATGGCTACACCTTC.

The sample holds many counts of this clone. The rearrangement uses TRBV30 and TRBJ1-4; D perhaps matches TRBD1 (5 bases). Germline V gene data show CDR1 as GTSNPN and CDR2 as SVGIG (reference sequence). There are 13 residues in the CDR3. Trimming shortened V by 5 bases and J by 8 bases, and 15 bases separated the two germline ends. The CDR3 loop reads CAWAGVGDEKLFF. The CDR3 DNA follows: TGTGCCTGGGCCGGGGTGGGGGACGAAAAACTGTTTTTT. Variable domain in full (rest from reference TRBV30 and TRBJ1-4): SQTIHQWPATLVQPVGSPLSLECTVEGTSNPNLYWYRQAAGRGLQLLFYSVGIGQISSEVPQNLSASRPQDRQFILSSKKLLLSDSGFYLCAWAGVGDEKLFFGSGTQLSVL.

As for this clone: The missing conserved phenylalanine or tryptophan at the end of this CDR3 makes a read error likely. The gene calls are TRBV5-1 and TRBJ1-2, with unresolved D. Germline CDR1 is SGHRS and CDR2 is YFSETQ. V lost 4 bases, J lost 6 bases, and 13 bases lay in between. The CDR3 loop spans 13 amino acids. CDR3 loop: CASSETGGNGYTL. In DNA, the CDR3 is TGCGCCAGCAGCGAGACGGGCGGTAATGGCTACACCCTC.

This clone was recorded many times. The V and J genes are TRBV5-1 and TRBJ2-7; D unclear. Germline values: CDR1 SGHRS, CDR2 YFSETQ. Trimming stripped 4 bases from V and 3 bases from J, with 5 bases between. This CDR3 contains 11 residues. The DNA for the CDR3 is TGCGCCAGCAGCCTTTACTACGAGCAGTACTTC. This sequence encodes CASSLYYEQYF.

This clone was recorded at least ten times. The V and J genes are TRBV4-1 and TRBJ2-3, with D uncertain. The germline V and J ends were trimmed by 4 bases and 4 bases, with 12 bases remaining between them. This CDR3 is 14 amino acids long. CDR1 and CDR2 (germline): MGHRA, YSYEKL. The CDR3 reads CASSPSPGPDTQYF. The CDR3 DNA reads TGCGCCAGCAGCCCAAGCCCTGGGCCAGATACGCAGTATTTT.

Concerning this clone: A single base separates this from a much larger clone, so it may be a read error. Other DNA sequences in the same sample also yield this CDR3. V gene TRBV27 combines with J gene TRBJ2-1; D not resolved. The CDR3 runs to 15 residues. Germline V gene sequence: CDR1 MNHEY, CDR2 SMNVEV (reference sequence). Trimming left V 8 bases short and J 4 bases short, with 18 bases between. In DNA form, the CDR3 reads TGTGCCAGCCCCTGCCGCGGCCCCCTGTACAATGAGCAGTTCTTC. Protein: CASPCRGPLYNEQFF.

This clone was counted ten times or more. This sequence joins TRBV28 and TRBJ1-5; a possible D gene is TRBD1 (5 bases). This CDR3 contains 14 residues. CDR1 MDHEN and CDR2 SYDVKM come from the germline V gene. V was pared by 3 bases and J by 9 bases, with 15 bases between. The CDR3 loop is CASSFGGRGRPQHF. CDR3 sequence (DNA): TGTGCCAGCAGTTTTGGGGGGAGAGGTCGGCCCCAGCATTTT.

This clone has a count of ten or more. V is TRBV28 and J is TRBJ1-2, with 7 bases lining up with TRBD1. Germline assignment: CDR1 MDHEN and CDR2 SYDVKM. V trimming: 6 bases; J trimming: 5 bases; junction bases outside the gene matches: 18. CDR3 length: 17 residues. DNA for the CDR3: TGTGCCAGCAGGGGGGGGGCCGGACACAGGGGTATTTATGGCTACACCTTC. Amino acids: CASRGGAGHRGIYGYTF.

The CDR3 here is CASSYPGQGTSGANVLTF. CDR3 nucleotides: TGTGCCAGCAGCTACCCGGGACAGGGAACCTCTGGGGCCAACGTCCTGACTTTC. The chain combines TRBV11-1 with TRBJ2-6, with TRBD1 identical over 9 bases. V gave up 4 bases and J gave up 0 bases; unmatched junction bases: 7. CDR1 SGHAT and CDR2 FQDESV come from the germline V gene (reference sequence). This CDR3 has 18 residues.